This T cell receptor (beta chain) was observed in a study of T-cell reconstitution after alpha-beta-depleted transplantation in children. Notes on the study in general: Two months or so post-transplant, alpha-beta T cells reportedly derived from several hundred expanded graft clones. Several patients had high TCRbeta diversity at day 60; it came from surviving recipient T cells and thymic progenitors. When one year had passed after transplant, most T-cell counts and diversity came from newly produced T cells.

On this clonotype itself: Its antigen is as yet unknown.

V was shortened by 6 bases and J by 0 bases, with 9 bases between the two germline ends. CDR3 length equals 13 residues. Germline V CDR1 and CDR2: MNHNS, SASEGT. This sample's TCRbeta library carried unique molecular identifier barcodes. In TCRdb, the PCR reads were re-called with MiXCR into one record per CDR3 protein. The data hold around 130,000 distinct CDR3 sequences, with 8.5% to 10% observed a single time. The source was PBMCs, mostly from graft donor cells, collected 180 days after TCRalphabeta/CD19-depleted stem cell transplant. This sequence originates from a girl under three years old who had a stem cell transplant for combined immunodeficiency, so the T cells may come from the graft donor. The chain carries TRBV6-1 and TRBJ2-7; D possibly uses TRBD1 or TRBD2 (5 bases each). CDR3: CASRGRSSYEQYF. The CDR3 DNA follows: TGTGCCAGCAGGGGACGGAGCTCCTACGAGCAGTACTTC.